This record covers a single T cell receptor (beta chain). The antigen this receptor binds is unknown. One base away there is no much larger clone; base qualities are not given. This specimen belongs to a study of cytotoxic CD8 clonotypes in ibrutinib-treated CLL (dated by TCRdb to the early 2020s). As for the study more broadly: The cohort had some eleven relapsed/refractory and approximately 14 treatment-naive patients; 17 to 18 were IGHV unmutated. Cryopreserved peripheral blood mononuclear cells were collected before treatment, at response, and at either disease progression or sustained remission. Partial responses were observed in some 24 patients and complete responses in 2; after a median follow-up of 68 months, remission was maintained in 14 patients and progression was observed in some twelve. Samples at response were collected after a median of 12 months of treatment, with a range of roughly 6 to 40 months. Longitudinal samples were obtainable from about 30% of the roughly 90 participants in the trial. Patients were still on ibrutinib when every remission and progressive disease sample was collected. On average, each sample had some 260,000 productive templates and about 89,000 productive rearrangements.

The time point label, as the study defines it: roughly 23 months on ibrutinib. For TCR beta library preparation, about 2 micrograms of genomic DNA were extracted from the cryopreserved PBMCs. Longitudinal blood samples from CLL patients on ibrutinib monotherapy underwent high-throughput TCR beta sequencing. The patients took part in an open-label, single-center phase 2 trial of ibrutinib monotherapy. The CDR3 covers 14 residues, taking in both the cysteine and the phenylalanine. The kept DNA is CDR3 alone, 42 bases in frame from the first base. The germline V gene (reference sequence) specifies MNHEY as CDR1 and SMNVEV as CDR2. V ends up 5 bases short and J 10 bases short, with an unmatched junction base count of 13. Broad study findings and their caveats: At baseline, clonality was higher than in age-matched healthy donors and showed a strong correlation with circulating CD8+ T-cell counts. An increase in clonality was observed at ibrutinib response, with clonality remaining stable during sustained remission and falling back toward baseline at progression. Public clonotypes were rare and either shrank or stayed stable during treatment, and the rise in clonality at ibrutinib response reflected expansion of private clonotypes. Sustained-remission and progressing patients did not have matched sampling times, and lymph node repertoires were not examined.

On a MiSeq, deep resolution sequencing aimed for a depth between 1 in 1 million and 1 in 200,000 T cells, with each clonotype covered 10x on average. The immunoSEQ hsTCRB Kit was used to generate TCR beta libraries. Per the original workflow: Data were analyzed with ImmunoSEQ Data Assistant and ImmunoSEQ Analyzer, with V, D and J genes assigned per IMGT definitions. Clonality, which ranges from 0 to 1, was calculated as one minus the normalized Shannon entropy of productive rearrangement frequencies. Public clonotype analysis was restricted to overrepresented clonotypes comprising at least 0.05% of each patient's repertoire. Approximately 12 repertoires from age-matched healthy donors, obtained from immuneACCESS, served as clonality controls. As stored in TCRdb, this immuneACCESS dataset retains in-frame rearrangements with V and J assigned. A fraction of the clones does not appear; measured against another copy, unresolved V genes explain less than half of the discrepancy, and the remainder lacks a known reason. The DNA was the basis for D and trimming; V, J and clone size are from that table. For this sample there are 110,000 to 150,000 clones; about three quarters appear just once. Jointly, the top ten make up 4.5% to 6% of the sample.

The sample here was PBMCs, taken after 24 months of ibrutinib treatment. This receptor was identified in a human donor with chronic lymphocytic leukemia. The V and J genes are TRBV27 and TRBJ2-5; 7 junctional bases match TRBD2. The CDR3 has the sequence CASSKGSELAIQYF. In nucleotide form, the sequence is TGTGCCAGCAGTAAGGGGTCGGAACTAGCGATCCAGTACTTC.